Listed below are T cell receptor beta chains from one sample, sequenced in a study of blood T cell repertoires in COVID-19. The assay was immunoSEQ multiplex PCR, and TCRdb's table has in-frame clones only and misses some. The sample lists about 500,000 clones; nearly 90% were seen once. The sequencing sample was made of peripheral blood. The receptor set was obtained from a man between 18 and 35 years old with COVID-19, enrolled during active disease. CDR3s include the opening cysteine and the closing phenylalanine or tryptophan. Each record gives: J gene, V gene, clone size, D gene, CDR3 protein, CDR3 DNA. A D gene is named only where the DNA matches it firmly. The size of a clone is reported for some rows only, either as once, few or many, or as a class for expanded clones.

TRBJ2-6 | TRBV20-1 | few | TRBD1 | CSALKTGALTF | TGCAGTGCCCTGAAGACAGGGGCCCTGACTTTC
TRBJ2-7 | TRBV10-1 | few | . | CASNAGGLSYEQYF | TGCGCCAGCAACGCCGGGGGGCTATCCTACGAGCAGTACTTC
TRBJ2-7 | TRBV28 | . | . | CASIRAGAGPYEQYF | TGTGCCAGCATCCGGGCGGGGGCAGGGCCCTACGAGCAGTACTTC
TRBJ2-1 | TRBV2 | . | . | CASSEGEAGFNEQFF | TGTGCCAGCAGTGAAGGAGAGGCAGGGTTCAATGAGCAGTTCTTC
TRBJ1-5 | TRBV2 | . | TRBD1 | CASSKDRDGNQPQHF | TGTGCCAGCAGCAAGGACAGGGATGGCAATCAGCCCCAGCATTTT
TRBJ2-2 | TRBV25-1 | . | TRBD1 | CASTDGQGTGELFF | TGTGCCAGCACCGACGGACAGGGGACCGGGGAGCTGTTTTTT
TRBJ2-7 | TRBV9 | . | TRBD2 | CASSPGLARNEQYF | TGTGCCAGCAGCCCCGGACTAGCGCGGAACGAGCAGTACTTC
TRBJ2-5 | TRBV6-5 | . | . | CASSSYGGDQETQYF | TGTGCCAGCAGCAGTTACGGCGGGGACCAAGAGACCCAGTACTTC
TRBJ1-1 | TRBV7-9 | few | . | CASSFGHDTEAFF | TGTGCCAGCAGCTTCGGACATGACACTGAAGCTTTCTTT
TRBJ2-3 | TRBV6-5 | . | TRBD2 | CASTEGLAGVDTQYF | TGTGCCAGCACCGAGGGACTAGCGGGGGTAGATACGCAGTATTTT
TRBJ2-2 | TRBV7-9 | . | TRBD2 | CASSPSTGGGANTGELFF | TGTGCCAGCAGCCCCAGTACGGGGGGGGGCGCGAACACCGGGGAGCTGTTTTTT
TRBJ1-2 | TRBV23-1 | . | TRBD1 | CASSHSPRGAKGYTF | TGCGCCAGCAGTCATTCTCCCAGGGGGGCGAAGGGCTACACCTTC
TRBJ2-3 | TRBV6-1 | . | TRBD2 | CASSEGGLAGGDTQYF | TGTGCCAGCAGTGAAGGGGGTCTAGCGGGTGGAGATACGCAGTATTTT
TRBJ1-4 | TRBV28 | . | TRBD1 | CASLRGTGTVNEKLFF | TGTGCCAGCCTACGGGGGACCGGGACAGTTAATGAAAAACTGTTTTTT
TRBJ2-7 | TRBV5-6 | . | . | CASSLTAPSGQYF | TGTGCCAGCAGCTTGACAGCCCCGAGCGGACAGTACTTC
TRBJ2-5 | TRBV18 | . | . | CASSRGVDLETQYF | TGTGCCAGCTCCAGGGGAGTAGACTTGGAGACCCAGTACTTC
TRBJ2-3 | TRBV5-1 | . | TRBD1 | CASGTGKFTDTQYF | TGCGCCAGCGGGACAGGGAAATTCACAGATACGCAGTATTTT
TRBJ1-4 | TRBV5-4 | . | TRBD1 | CASSRTGANNEKLFF | TGTGCCAGCAGCCGGACAGGGGCGAATAATGAAAAACTGTTTTTT
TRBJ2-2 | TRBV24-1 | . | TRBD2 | CATSDLGTSSGAGELFF | TGTGCCACCAGTGATTTGGGGACTAGCTCAGGGGCCGGGGAGCTGTTTTTT
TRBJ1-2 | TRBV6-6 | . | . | CASSYFRGDSYGYTF | TGTGCCAGCAGTTACTTCCGGGGGGATTCCTATGGCTACACCTTC
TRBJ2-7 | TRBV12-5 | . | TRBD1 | CASGLWDRTYEQYF | TGTGCTAGTGGTTTATGGGACAGAACGTACGAGCAGTACTTC
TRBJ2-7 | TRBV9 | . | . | CASSVATGPAYEQYF | TGTGCCAGCAGCGTAGCTACAGGGCCAGCCTACGAGCAGTACTTC
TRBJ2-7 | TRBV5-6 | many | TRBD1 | CASSPGQDGYEQYF | TGTGCCAGCAGCCCCGGACAGGATGGGTACGAGCAGTACTTC
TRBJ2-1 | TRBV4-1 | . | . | CASSPSFDKQQFF | TGCGCCAGCAGCCCTAGCTTTGACAAACAGCAGTTCTTC
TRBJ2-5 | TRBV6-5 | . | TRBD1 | CASSLWDRKETQYF | TGTGCCAGCAGTCTCTGGGACAGGAAAGAGACCCAGTACTTC
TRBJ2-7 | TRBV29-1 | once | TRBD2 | CSVRPGGGYEQYF | TGCAGCGTTCGGCCCGGGGGGGGTTACGAGCAGTACTTC
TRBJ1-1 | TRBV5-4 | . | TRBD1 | CASSFDRDNTEAFF | TGTGCCAGCAGCTTCGACAGGGACAACACTGAAGCTTTCTTT
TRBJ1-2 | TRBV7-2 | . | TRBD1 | CASSWEGQGTYNYGYTF | TGTGCCAGCAGCTGGGAAGGACAGGGGACCTATAACTATGGCTACACCTTC
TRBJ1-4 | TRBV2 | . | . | CASSAQGGEKLFF | TGTGCCAGCAGTGCACAGGGCGGTGAAAAACTGTTTTTT
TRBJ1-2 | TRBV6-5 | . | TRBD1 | CATRMLGGRRGGYTF | TGTGCCACCAGGATGTTAGGGGGCAGGCGAGGGGGCTACACCTTC
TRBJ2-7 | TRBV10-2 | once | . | CASGGGGYEQYF | TGCGCCAGCGGAGGGGGGGGCTACGAGCAGTACTTC
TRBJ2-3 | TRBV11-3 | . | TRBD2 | CASSPAVLAYTDTQYF | TGTGCCAGCAGCCCAGCGGTACTAGCGTACACAGATACGCAGTATTTT
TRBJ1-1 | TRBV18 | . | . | CASSPRQKPKNTEAFF | TGTGCCAGCTCACCGCGACAGAAGCCGAAGAACACTGAAGCTTTCTTT
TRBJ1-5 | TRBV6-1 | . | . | CASSEAQTAPYSNQPQHF | TGTGCCAGCAGTGAAGCGCAGACAGCCCCTTATAGCAATCAGCCCCAGCATTTT
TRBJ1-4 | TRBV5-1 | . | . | CASSKEGGHEKLFF | TGCGCCAGCAGCAAGGAAGGGGGTCATGAAAAACTGTTTTTT
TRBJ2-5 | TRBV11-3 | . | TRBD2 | CASKVAGVETQYF | TGTGCCAGCAAGGTAGCGGGAGTGGAGACCCAGTACTTC
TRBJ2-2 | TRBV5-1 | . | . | CASSPGGRDTGELFF | TGCGCCAGCAGCCCGGGGGGCCGTGACACCGGGGAGCTGTTTTTT
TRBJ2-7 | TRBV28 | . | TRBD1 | CASSPDRFHEQYF | TGTGCCAGCAGTCCGGACAGGTTCCACGAGCAGTACTTC
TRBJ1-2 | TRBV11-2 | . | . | CASSLVVGPGGYTF | TGTGCCAGCAGCTTAGTAGTGGGGCCGGGCGGCTACACCTTC
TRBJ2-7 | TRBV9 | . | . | CASSVVEKRYYEQYF | TGTGCCAGCAGCGTAGTGGAGAAGAGGTACTACGAGCAGTACTTC